The clone carrying this T cell receptor (beta chain) was detected once. The antigen is undetermined. These data belong to a study of T-cell reconstitution after alpha-beta-depleted transplantation in children. Study conclusions and caveats: T-cell counts and diversity were attributed mostly to newly produced T cells one year after transplant.

Germline V gene data show CDR1 as DFQATT and CDR2 as SNEGSKA (reference sequence). Trimming removed 5 bases at V and 3 bases at J, with 15 bases between. The CDR3 extends over 14 amino acids. A library of TCRbeta sequences, prepared with unique molecular identifiers, was generated. In TCRdb, the PCR reads were re-called with MiXCR into one record per CDR3 protein. Seen here are about 240,000 distinct CDR3 sequences, more than 20% observed once, and the top ten hold over 2.5%. V gene TRBV20-1 combines with J gene TRBJ2-3, with D possibly being TRBD2 (6 bases). This receptor was obtained from a girl between 2 and 10 years old with Fanconi anemia, due to receive a stem cell transplant. Sample: PBMCs, taken before TCRalphabeta/CD19-depleted stem cell transplant. CDR3: CSALSRETTDTQYF. CDR3 DNA sequence: TGCAGTGCTTTAAGCCGGGAGACGACAGATACGCAGTATTTT.